The T cell receptor beta chain described here comes from a study of CD8 T cells in Susac syndrome (dated by TCRdb to between 2019 and 2020). Context from the whole study: The study used repertoire sequencing to test whether antigen drove CD8+ T cell activation and differentiation in Susac syndrome. The paper's findings and limits, for the study overall: The number of individuals in the TCR sequencing and HLA analysis was recognized as being relatively small.

RNA was extracted using the RNeasy kit, and roughly 0.5 to 1 microgram was reverse transcribed with random hexamers. The immunoSEQ multiplex PCR assay, covering 54 Vbeta and 13 Jbeta segments, was used to amplify TCR beta CDR3 regions. PCR amplification bias was corrected using a synthetic template baseline for primer optimization and computational correction. The study's processing was this. Only productive sequences were kept, with reads annotated to V, D and J genes according to IMGT and analyzed in immunoSEQ Analyzer. Clonality was computed as one minus Shannon entropy normalized by log2 of the number of productive unique sequences. Public and private clones were assessed among the 100 most prevalent clones of each patient and control. A clone was defined as Susac-specific if it was absent from the healthy and MS cohorts, from some 980 published viral clones and from other ImmuneACCESS disease sequences. TCRdb ran its own pipeline on the public reads, namely fastp trimming at Q25 and MiXCR clone calling, and kept in-frame beta chains. Rows are combined by CDR3 protein, so each entry shows the most common genes and DNA. The V and J calls and clone size come from TCRdb's table, not from the authors' own analysis. The sample records under 200,000 distinct CDR3 sequences, around 94% of which are singletons. 0.13% to 0.15% of the sample belongs to the ten largest clones.

High-throughput TCR beta sequencing profiled peripheral blood CD8+ and CD4+ T cells from healthy donors, Susac syndrome patients and multiple sclerosis patients. The healthy donors served as controls matched for age and sex. Bulk CD8+ and CD4+ T cells were purified by magnetic negative isolation, whereas CD8+ TEMRA cells were enriched by FACS. Blood was drawn into EDTA tubes, processed within 24 hours, and PBMCs were isolated by density gradient centrifugation. PBMCs intended for TCR sequencing were cryopreserved in liquid nitrogen and were subsequently thawed in a 37 degrees C water bath. The sorted or isolated CD4+, CD8+ and CD8+ TEMRA cells had a purity of 90% or higher. Trimming takes 6 bases from V and 2 bases from J, and the germline ends sit 11 bases apart. Spanning cysteine to phenylalanine, the CDR3 consists of 12 amino acids. The kept DNA is CDR3 alone, 36 bases in frame from the first base. According to the germline V gene (reference sequence), CDR1 reads DFQATT and CDR2 reads SNEGSKA.

For this clonotype: The target of this receptor is not known. No quality values exist for individual bases; no much larger clone is one base distant.

Input material: CD4+ T cells from PBMCs. The clonotype comes from a human donor in good health. Recombination joined TRBV20-1 with TRBJ2-7, with a tentative D call of TRBD1 or TRBD2, each matching 5 bases. The CDR3 region has the sequence CSADRGAYEQYF. DNA sequence: TGCAGTGCGGACCGAGGGGCCTACGAGCAGTACTTC.